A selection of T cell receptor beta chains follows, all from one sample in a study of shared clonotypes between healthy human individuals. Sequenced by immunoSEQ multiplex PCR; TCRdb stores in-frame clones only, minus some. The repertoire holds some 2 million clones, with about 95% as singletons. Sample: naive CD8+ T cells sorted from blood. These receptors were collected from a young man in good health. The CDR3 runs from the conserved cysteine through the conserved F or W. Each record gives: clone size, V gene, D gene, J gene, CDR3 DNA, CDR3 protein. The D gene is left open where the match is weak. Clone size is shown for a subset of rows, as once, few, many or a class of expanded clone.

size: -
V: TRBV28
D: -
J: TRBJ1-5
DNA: TGTGCCATCAAAGAATTCCGGGACATATATCAGCCCCAGCATTTT
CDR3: CAIKEFRDIYQPQHF

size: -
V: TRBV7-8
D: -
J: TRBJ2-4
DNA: TGTGCCAGCAGCTTAGGAGCCCTCCGAGACATTCAGTACTTC
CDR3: CASSLGALRDIQYF

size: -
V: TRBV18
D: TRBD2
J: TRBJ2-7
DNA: TGTGCCAGCTCACCGGGGACCGCCGGGACTAGCAGGGACGAGCAGTACTTC
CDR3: CASSPGTAGTSRDEQYF

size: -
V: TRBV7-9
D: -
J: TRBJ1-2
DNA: TGTGCCAGCAACCCCGGAGCTTGGGCACAGGGTTTAGGTGGCTACACCTTC
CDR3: CASNPGAWAQGLGGYTF

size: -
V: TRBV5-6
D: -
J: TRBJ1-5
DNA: TGTGCCAGCAGCTTGGGAGCGCAGCCCCAGCATTTT
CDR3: CASSLGAQPQHF

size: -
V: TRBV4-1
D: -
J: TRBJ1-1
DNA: TGCGCCAGCAGCCAAGATGAGACAATTATGAACACTGAAGCTTTCTTT
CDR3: CASSQDETIMNTEAFF

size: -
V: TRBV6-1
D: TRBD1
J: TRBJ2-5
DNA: TGTGCCAGCAGTGAGCCGGGACAGGAGGACCAAGAGACCCAGTACTTC
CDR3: CASSEPGQEDQETQYF

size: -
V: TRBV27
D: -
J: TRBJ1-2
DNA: TGTGCCAGCAGTGGGGGCGTGGGCGCCGACTATGGCTACACCTTC
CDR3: CASSGGVGADYGYTF

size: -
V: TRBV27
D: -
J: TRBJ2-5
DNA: TGTGCCAGCGCCCTGGGGGGTGTGGGAGAGACCCAGTACTTC
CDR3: CASALGGVGETQYF

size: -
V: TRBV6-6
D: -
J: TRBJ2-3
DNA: TGTGCCAGCAGGACCCAGGGGTCAGTCGGCGATACGCAGTATTTT
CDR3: CASRTQGSVGDTQYF

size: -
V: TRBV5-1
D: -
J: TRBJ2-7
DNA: TGCGCCAGCAGCTTGGCCTTGACTACTCTCTCCTACGAGCAGTACTTC
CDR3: CASSLALTTLSYEQYF

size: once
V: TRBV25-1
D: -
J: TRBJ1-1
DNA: TGTGCCAGCAGCCGAGGTGGGACCTGGACTGAAGCTTTCTTT
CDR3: CASSRGGTWTEAFF

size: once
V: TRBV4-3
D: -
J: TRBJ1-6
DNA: TGCGCCAGCAGCCAAGAAGTTGACAGGCTATATTCACCCCTCCACTTT
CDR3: CASSQEVDRLYSPLHF

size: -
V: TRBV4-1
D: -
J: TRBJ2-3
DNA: TGCGCCAGCAGCCAAGTAGGGGATGATACGCAGTATTTT
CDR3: CASSQVGDDTQYF